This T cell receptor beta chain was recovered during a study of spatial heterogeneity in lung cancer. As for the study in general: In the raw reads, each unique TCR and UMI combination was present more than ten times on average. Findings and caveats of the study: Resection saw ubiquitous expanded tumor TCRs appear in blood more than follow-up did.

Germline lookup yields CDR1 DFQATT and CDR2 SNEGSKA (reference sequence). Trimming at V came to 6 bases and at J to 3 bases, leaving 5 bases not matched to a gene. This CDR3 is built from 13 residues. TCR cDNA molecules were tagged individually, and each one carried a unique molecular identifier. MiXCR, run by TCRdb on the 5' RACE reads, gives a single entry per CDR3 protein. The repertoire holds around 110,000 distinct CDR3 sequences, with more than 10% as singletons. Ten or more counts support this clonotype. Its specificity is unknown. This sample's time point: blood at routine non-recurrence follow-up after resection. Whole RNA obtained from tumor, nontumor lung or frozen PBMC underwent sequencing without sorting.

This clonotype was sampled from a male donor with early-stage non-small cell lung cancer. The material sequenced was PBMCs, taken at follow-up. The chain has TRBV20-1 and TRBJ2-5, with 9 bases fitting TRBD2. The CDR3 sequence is CSAYLAGKETQYF. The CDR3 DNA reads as TGCAGTGCCTATCTAGCGGGGAAAGAGACCCAGTACTTC.